The text below deals with one TCR beta chain. The data were taken from a study of blood T cell repertoires in COVID-19. In the study overall: Acute-phase and convalescent COVID-19 samples originated in the United States, Italy and Spain. PBMCs, B-cell-depleted T cells, or T cells were the source of the cDNA or gDNA that made up the material.

Per the original methods: Nucleated cell counts were estimated from reference gene primer amplification. Measured with immunoSEQ multiplex PCR; TCRdb has only the in-frame clones, and not every one. The V and J calls and clone size were taken over from that table, and D and trimming were inferred from the DNA. Here the sample spans about 61,000 clones, roughly 86% being singletons. Germline CDR1 is SQVTM and CDR2 is ANQGSEA. The length of the CDR3 is 15 residues. Trimming at V came to 7 bases and at J to 7 bases, leaving 12 bases not matched to a gene. The sequenced sample was peripheral blood. This TCR came from a man in his fifties or sixties with acute or convalescent COVID-19. The rearrangement links TRBV29-1 to TRBJ2-1; 11 bases map to TRBD2. In nucleotides, the CDR3 is TGCAGCGCTACGCGGTCTACTAGCGGGGGTAATGAGCAGTTCTTC. This gives the protein CSATRSTSGGNEQFF.